The rows below give T cell receptor beta chains drawn from one sample of a study of CD8+CD57+ T cells in acquired aplastic anemia. MiXCR, applied by TCRdb to the reads, yields one record per CDR3 protein. Of 95,000 to 120,000 distinct CDR3 sequences in the sample, under 60% are singletons; the top ten hold approximately 32%. The sequenced material came from sorted CD4+, CD8+, or CD8+CD57+ T cells (not recorded which) from PBMCs. These receptors were obtained from a human donor in good health, serving as a control. Each CDR3 is given with its conserved first and last residue. The D gene is left open where the match is weak. Clone size is given for some rows only: seen once, a few or many times, or a class if the clone is expanded.

clone size: many
V gene: TRBV19
D gene: TRBD1
J gene: TRBJ2-2
CDR3 DNA: TGTGCCAGTAGGCCGGACAGGGCAGACACCGGGGAGCTGTTTTTT
CDR3 protein: CASRPDRADTGELFF

clone size: NA
V gene: TRBV10-2
D gene: TRBD1
J gene: TRBJ2-7
CDR3 DNA: TGCGCCAGCAGTACATCCGACAGGGACATCACGTACGAGCAGTACTTC
CDR3 protein: CASSTSDRDITYEQYF

clone size: many
V gene: TRBV5-1
D gene: NA
J gene: TRBJ1-1
CDR3 DNA: TGCGCCACCTCGCCTGTGGGGGGCACTGAAGCTTTCTTT
CDR3 protein: CATSPVGGTEAFF

clone size: few
V gene: TRBV10-3
D gene: TRBD1
J gene: TRBJ2-1
CDR3 DNA: TGTGCCGCCACGCTTGAACAGGGGAACGAGCAGTTCTTC
CDR3 protein: CAATLEQGNEQFF

clone size: few
V gene: TRBV2
D gene: NA
J gene: TRBJ2-5
CDR3 DNA: TGTGCCAGCGGTATTTCACAGGGCTCGGAGACCCAGTACTTC
CDR3 protein: CASGISQGSETQYF

clone size: many
V gene: TRBV20-1
D gene: NA
J gene: TRBJ2-5
CDR3 DNA: TGCAGTGTCAACTCGGGGATCCAAGAGACCCAGTACTTC
CDR3 protein: CSVNSGIQETQYF

clone size: few
V gene: TRBV20-1
D gene: NA
J gene: TRBJ1-2
CDR3 DNA: TGCAGTGCTACCAACCCACAGGGATATGGCTACACCTTC
CDR3 protein: CSATNPQGYGYTF

clone size: NA
V gene: TRBV19
D gene: TRBD1
J gene: TRBJ1-6
CDR3 DNA: TGTGCCAGTAGTATGGGACAGGGGGCTTCACCCCTCCACTTT
CDR3 protein: CASSMGQGASPLHF

clone size: many
V gene: TRBV9
D gene: NA
J gene: TRBJ1-3
CDR3 DNA: TGTGCCAGCAGCGCCTCCGGGGGATATGACGGAAACACCATATATTTT
CDR3 protein: CASSASGGYDGNTIYF

clone size: many
V gene: TRBV12-3/TRBV12-4
D gene: NA
J gene: TRBJ1-5
CDR3 DNA: TGTGCCAGCAGTCAGGACAGCCTCGGGCGGCCCCAGCATTTT
CDR3 protein: CASSQDSLGRPQHF

clone size: many
V gene: TRBV11-2
D gene: TRBD1
J gene: TRBJ2-5
CDR3 DNA: TGTGCCAGCAGTCCCGACAGGGGGCTGAAGACCCAGTACTTC
CDR3 protein: CASSPDRGLKTQYF

clone size: NA
V gene: TRBV7-9
D gene: NA
J gene: TRBJ1-6
CDR3 DNA: TGTGCCAGCAGCTTTGGGACAATCGATTCACCCCTCCACTTT
CDR3 protein: CASSFGTIDSPLHF

clone size: NA
V gene: TRBV4-1
D gene: TRBD1
J gene: TRBJ1-1
CDR3 DNA: TGCGCCAGCAGCCCCTCACCGGGCAGGGGGCGCGACACTGAAGCTTTCTTT
CDR3 protein: CASSPSPGRGRDTEAFF

clone size: NA
V gene: TRBV5-1
D gene: NA
J gene: TRBJ1-1
CDR3 DNA: TGCGCCAGCAGCTTGACCCCTCCCGCTACAACGGACTTT
CDR3 protein: CASSLTPPATTDF

clone size: NA
V gene: TRBV19
D gene: TRBD1
J gene: TRBJ2-1
CDR3 DNA: TGTGCCAGTAGTGGGACAGCGAACAATGAGCAGTTCTTC
CDR3 protein: CASSGTANNEQFF

clone size: many
V gene: TRBV7-3
D gene: NA
J gene: TRBJ2-6
CDR3 DNA: TGTGCCAGCAGCTTAGTTCCGGGGAGAGGGGCCAACGTCCTGACTTTC
CDR3 protein: CASSLVPGRGANVLTF

clone size: once
V gene: TRBV19
D gene: NA
J gene: TRBJ2-1
CDR3 DNA: TGTGCCAGTAGTATAGACAGCTCCTACAATGAGCAGTTCTTC
CDR3 protein: CASSIDSSYNEQFF

clone size: few
V gene: TRBV6-1
D gene: NA
J gene: TRBJ2-7
CDR3 DNA: TGTGCCAGCAGCTTGACAGGCCAATACGAGCAGTACTTC
CDR3 protein: CASSLTGQYEQYF

clone size: NA
V gene: TRBV11-1
D gene: NA
J gene: TRBJ1-6
CDR3 DNA: TGTGCCAGCAGCTTAGTCAGGGATAGCTCCTATAATTCACCCCTCCACTTT
CDR3 protein: CASSLVRDSSYNSPLHF

clone size: NA
V gene: TRBV5-8
D gene: NA
J gene: TRBJ2-5
CDR3 DNA: TGTGCCAGCAGCTTGGCCAACAGGGTGGAGACCCAGTATTTC
CDR3 protein: CASSLANRVETQYF

clone size: NA
V gene: TRBV24-1
D gene: NA
J gene: TRBJ1-5
CDR3 DNA: TGTGCCACCAGTGACTTAACAGGGAGCAATCAGCCCCAGCATTTT
CDR3 protein: CATSDLTGSNQPQHF

clone size: NA
V gene: TRBV29-1
D gene: TRBD1
J gene: TRBJ1-1
CDR3 DNA: TGCAGCGTTGCTAAGGGACAGTTAAACACTGAAGCTTTCTTT
CDR3 protein: CSVAKGQLNTEAFF

clone size: NA
V gene: TRBV2
D gene: NA
J gene: TRBJ1-2
CDR3 DNA: TGTGCCAGCATGCCAGGGGACTATGGCTACACCTTC
CDR3 protein: CASMPGDYGYTF

clone size: once
V gene: TRBV29-1
D gene: NA
J gene: TRBJ2-4
CDR3 DNA: TGCAGCGTTGCGGAACGGGGGCAGCAAAACATTCAGTACTTC
CDR3 protein: CSVAERGQQNIQYF

clone size: once
V gene: TRBV29-1
D gene: TRBD1
J gene: TRBJ1-1
CDR3 DNA: TGCAGCGTTGAGGGGGGACAGGGGTACACTGAAGCTTTCTTT
CDR3 protein: CSVEGGQGYTEAFF

clone size: many
V gene: TRBV9
D gene: TRBD1
J gene: TRBJ1-3
CDR3 DNA: TGTGCCAGCAGCGATCGGGGACAGGGGAGAGGAAACACCATATATTTT
CDR3 protein: CASSDRGQGRGNTIYF

clone size: NA
V gene: TRBV19
D gene: TRBD1
J gene: TRBJ1-2
CDR3 DNA: TGTGCCAGTAGTATTGGGACAGGAGGGGTCTACACCTTC
CDR3 protein: CASSIGTGGVYTF

clone size: many
V gene: TRBV27
D gene: NA
J gene: TRBJ1-5
CDR3 DNA: TGTGCCAGCAGTTTAGGGGGGCTCGATCAGCCCCAGCATTTT
CDR3 protein: CASSLGGLDQPQHF

clone size: many
V gene: TRBV27
D gene: NA
J gene: TRBJ1-2
CDR3 DNA: TGTGCCAGCAGTCCCCCGTCTCAGAACTATGGCTACACCTTC
CDR3 protein: CASSPPSQNYGYTF

clone size: NA
V gene: TRBV25-1
D gene: NA
J gene: TRBJ1-6
CDR3 DNA: TGTGCCAGCAGTGAATTGGGGATTAATTCACCCCTCCACTTT
CDR3 protein: CASSELGINSPLHF

clone size: once
V gene: TRBV2
D gene: TRBD1
J gene: TRBJ1-2
CDR3 DNA: TGTGCCAGCAAGATGACAGGGGAAGGCTATGGCTACACCTTC
CDR3 protein: CASKMTGEGYGYTF

clone size: NA
V gene: TRBV3-1
D gene: NA
J gene: TRBJ1-2
CDR3 DNA: TGTGCCAGCAGCCAAGAGCGGGACGGGACTTCGTGCGGCTACACCTTC
CDR3 protein: CASSQERDGTSCGYTF

clone size: many
V gene: TRBV20-1
D gene: TRBD1
J gene: TRBJ2-7
CDR3 DNA: TGCAGTGCTACGGAAAAACAACAGGGGGGTTCCTACGAGCAGTACTTC
CDR3 protein: CSATEKQQGGSYEQYF

clone size: NA
V gene: TRBV5-1
D gene: NA
J gene: TRBJ2-3
CDR3 DNA: TGCGCCAGCAGCTTGGAGGGGGGGCGTAGCGCAGATACGCAGTATTTT
CDR3 protein: CASSLEGGRSADTQYF

clone size: many
V gene: TRBV20-1
D gene: TRBD1
J gene: TRBJ1-1
CDR3 DNA: TGCAGTGCACATACAGGGGAAGGTGAAGCTTTCTTT
CDR3 protein: CSAHTGEGEAFF

clone size: NA
V gene: TRBV10-2
D gene: TRBD1
J gene: TRBJ1-5
CDR3 DNA: TGCGCCAGCAGTGGCGGCAGGGGGAATCAGCCCCAGCATTTT
CDR3 protein: CASSGGRGNQPQHF

clone size: many
V gene: TRBV4-3
D gene: NA
J gene: TRBJ2-3
CDR3 DNA: TGCGCCAGCAGCCCGAGCACCAAGGACACTGCTAGCACAGATACGCAGTATTTT
CDR3 protein: CASSPSTKDTASTDTQYF

clone size: NA
V gene: TRBV7-9
D gene: TRBD2
J gene: TRBJ2-5
CDR3 DNA: TGTGCCAGCAGCTTAGCTCTAGCGGGGGACCTAGAGACCCAGTACTTC
CDR3 protein: CASSLALAGDLETQYF

clone size: NA
V gene: TRBV24-1
D gene: TRBD1
J gene: TRBJ1-5
CDR3 DNA: TGTGCCACCAGTGATCGACAGGGTGGGAGCAATCAGCCCCAGCATTTT
CDR3 protein: CATSDRQGGSNQPQHF

clone size: many
V gene: TRBV4-3
D gene: NA
J gene: TRBJ2-1
CDR3 DNA: TGCGCCAGCAGCCAAGACCGGGACGGTGGCTCCTACAATGAGCAGTTCTTC
CDR3 protein: CASSQDRDGGSYNEQFF

clone size: many
V gene: TRBV7-2
D gene: NA
J gene: TRBJ2-1
CDR3 DNA: TGTGCCAGCAGTTCTTTAGGGGTCGGCGGTAGGTTCTTC
CDR3 protein: CASSSLGVGGRFF

clone size: many
V gene: TRBV9
D gene: TRBD1
J gene: TRBJ1-2
CDR3 DNA: TGTGCCAGCAGCGGACAGGGTACCTTTTATGGCTACACCTTC
CDR3 protein: CASSGQGTFYGYTF

clone size: NA
V gene: TRBV5-1
D gene: NA
J gene: TRBJ1-2
CDR3 DNA: TGCGCCAGCAGCTTGGTGGGGTCTAACTATGGCTACACCTTC
CDR3 protein: CASSLVGSNYGYTF

clone size: NA
V gene: TRBV4-3
D gene: TRBD2
J gene: TRBJ2-3
CDR3 DNA: TGCGCCAGCAGCCGAGGGGGACCTAGCGGGGGCACAGATACGCAGTATTTT
CDR3 protein: CASSRGGPSGGTDTQYF

clone size: many
V gene: TRBV4-1
D gene: TRBD2
J gene: TRBJ2-3
CDR3 DNA: TGCGCCAGCAGCCAAGATCAAGAACCCGTTGGGACTAGCGGCACAGATACGCAGTATTTT
CDR3 protein: CASSQDQEPVGTSGTDTQYF

clone size: many
V gene: TRBV6-2/TRBV6-3
D gene: NA
J gene: TRBJ2-2
CDR3 DNA: TGTGCCAGCAGTTACCGCCCACCCGGGGAGCTGTTTTTT
CDR3 protein: CASSYRPPGELFF

clone size: many
V gene: TRBV7-6
D gene: NA
J gene: TRBJ1-1
CDR3 DNA: TGTGCCAGCAGCCCCCGCGCGGACGGAAAAGCTTTCTTT
CDR3 protein: CASSPRADGKAFF

clone size: few
V gene: TRBV4-2
D gene: NA
J gene: TRBJ1-1
CDR3 DNA: TGTGCCAGCAGCCAAATACAGGGTTTCAGGAACACTGGAGCTTTCTTT
CDR3 protein: CASSQIQGFRNTGAFF

clone size: NA
V gene: TRBV20-1
D gene: TRBD1
J gene: TRBJ2-7
CDR3 DNA: TGCAGTGCCCGACAGGGGGCGCGCGAGCAGTACTTC
CDR3 protein: CSARQGAREQYF

clone size: many
V gene: TRBV4-1
D gene: TRBD1
J gene: TRBJ1-1
CDR3 DNA: TGCGCCAGCAGCCAAGGCGCAGGGGGCGGAGGCACTGAAGCTTTCTTT
CDR3 protein: CASSQGAGGGGTEAFF

clone size: NA
V gene: TRBV7-6
D gene: NA
J gene: TRBJ2-6
CDR3 DNA: TGTGCCAGCAGAACAGGGGCCAACGTCCTGACTTTC
CDR3 protein: CASRTGANVLTF

clone size: NA
V gene: TRBV24-1
D gene: NA
J gene: TRBJ2-7
CDR3 DNA: TGTGCCAGCAGTTTACTCCACCACGAGCAGTACTTC
CDR3 protein: CASSLLHHEQYF

clone size: many
V gene: TRBV5-1
D gene: NA
J gene: TRBJ1-3
CDR3 DNA: TGCGCCAGCAGCACGGACCTAAGCTCTGGAAACACCATATATTTT
CDR3 protein: CASSTDLSSGNTIYF

clone size: NA
V gene: TRBV2
D gene: NA
J gene: TRBJ1-1
CDR3 DNA: TGTGCCAGCAGATACGGATCGAACACTGAAGCTTTCTTT
CDR3 protein: CASRYGSNTEAFF

clone size: many
V gene: TRBV29-1
D gene: NA
J gene: TRBJ2-1
CDR3 DNA: TGCACCCTGGACCCTTACAATGAGCAGTTCTTC
CDR3 protein: CTLDPYNEQFF

clone size: NA
V gene: TRBV6-1
D gene: TRBD2
J gene: TRBJ2-3
CDR3 DNA: TGTGCCAGCAGCCCAGCGGGGGGCCTGGCGGATACGCAGTATTTT
CDR3 protein: CASSPAGGLADTQYF